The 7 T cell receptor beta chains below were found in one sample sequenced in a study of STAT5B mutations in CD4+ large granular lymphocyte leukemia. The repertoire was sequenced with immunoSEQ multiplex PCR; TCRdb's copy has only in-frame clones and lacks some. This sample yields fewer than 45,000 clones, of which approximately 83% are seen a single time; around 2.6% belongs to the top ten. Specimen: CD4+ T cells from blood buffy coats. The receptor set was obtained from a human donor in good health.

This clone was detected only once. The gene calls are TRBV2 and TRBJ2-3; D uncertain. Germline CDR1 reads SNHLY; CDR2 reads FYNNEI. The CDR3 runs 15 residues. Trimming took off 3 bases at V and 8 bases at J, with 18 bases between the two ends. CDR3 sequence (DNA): TGTGCCAGCAGTGAGGATGGCTCTCACAGAGGTACGCAGTATTTT. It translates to CASSEDGSHRGTQYF.

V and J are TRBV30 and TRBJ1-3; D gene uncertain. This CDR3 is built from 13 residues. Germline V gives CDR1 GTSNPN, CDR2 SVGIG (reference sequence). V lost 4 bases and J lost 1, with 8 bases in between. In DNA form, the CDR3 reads TGTGCCTGGAAATGGGGTTCTGGAAACACCATATATTTT. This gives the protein CAWKWGSGNTIYF. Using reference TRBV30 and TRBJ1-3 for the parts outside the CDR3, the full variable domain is SQTIHQWPATLVQPVGSPLSLECTVEGTSNPNLYWYRQAAGRGLQLLFYSVGIGQISSEVPQNLSASRPQDRQFILSSKKLLLSDSGFYLCAWKWGSGNTIYFGEGSWLTVV.

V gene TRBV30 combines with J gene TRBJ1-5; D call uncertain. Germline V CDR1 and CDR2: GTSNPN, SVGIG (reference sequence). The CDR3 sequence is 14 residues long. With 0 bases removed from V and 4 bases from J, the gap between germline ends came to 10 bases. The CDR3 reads CAWSVGGWNQPQHF. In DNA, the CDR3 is TGTGCCTGGAGTGTAGGAGGTTGGAATCAGCCCCAGCATTTT.

DNA of the CDR3: TGCGCCAGCAGCCAATTCCGGGTAGAGGGAGAGACCCAGTACTTC. Translated, it gives CASSQFRVEGETQYF. The V call is TRBV4-1, the J call TRBJ2-5, with D possibly being TRBD2 (5 bases). This CDR3 region has 15 residues. In germline, CDR1 is MGHRA, CDR2 YSYEKL. The V and J ends lost 2 bases and 4 bases respectively, with 14 bases between them.

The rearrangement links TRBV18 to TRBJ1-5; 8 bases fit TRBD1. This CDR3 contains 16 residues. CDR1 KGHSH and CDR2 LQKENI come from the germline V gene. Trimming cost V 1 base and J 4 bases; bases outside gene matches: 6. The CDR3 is CASSPQSGQGNQPQHF. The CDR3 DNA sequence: TGTGCCAGCTCACCACAATCCGGACAGGGTAATCAGCCCCAGCATTTT.

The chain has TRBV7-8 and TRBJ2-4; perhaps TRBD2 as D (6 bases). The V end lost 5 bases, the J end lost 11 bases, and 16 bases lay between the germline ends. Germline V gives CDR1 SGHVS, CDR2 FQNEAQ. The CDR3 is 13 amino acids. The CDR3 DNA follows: TGTGCCAGCAGCGCCGGGACTGCCAGAGTTCAGTACTTC. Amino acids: CASSAGTARVQYF.

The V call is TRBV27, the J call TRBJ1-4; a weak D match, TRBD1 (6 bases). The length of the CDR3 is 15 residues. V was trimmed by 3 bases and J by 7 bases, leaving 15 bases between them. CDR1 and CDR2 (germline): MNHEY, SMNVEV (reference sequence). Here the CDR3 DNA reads TGTGCCAGCAGTTTCCGGGGGCAGGGCGGTGAAAAACTGTTTTTT. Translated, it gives CASSFRGQGGEKLFF.